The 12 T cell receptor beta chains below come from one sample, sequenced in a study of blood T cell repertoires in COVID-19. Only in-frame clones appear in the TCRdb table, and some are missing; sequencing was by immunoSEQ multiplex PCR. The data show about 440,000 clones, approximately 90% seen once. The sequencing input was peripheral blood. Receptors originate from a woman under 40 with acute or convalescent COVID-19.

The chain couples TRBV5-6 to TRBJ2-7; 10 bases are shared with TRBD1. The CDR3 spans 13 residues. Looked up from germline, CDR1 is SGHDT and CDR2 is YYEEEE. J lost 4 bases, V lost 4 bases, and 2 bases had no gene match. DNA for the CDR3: TGTGCCAGCAGCCGGGGACAGGGGTACGAGCAGTACTTC. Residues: CASSRGQGYEQYF.

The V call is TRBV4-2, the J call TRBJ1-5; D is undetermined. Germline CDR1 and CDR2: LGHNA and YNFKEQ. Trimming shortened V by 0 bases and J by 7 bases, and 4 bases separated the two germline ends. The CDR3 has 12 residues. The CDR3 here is CASSQDQQPQHF. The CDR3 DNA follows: TGTGCCAGCAGCCAAGACCAGCAGCCCCAGCATTTT.

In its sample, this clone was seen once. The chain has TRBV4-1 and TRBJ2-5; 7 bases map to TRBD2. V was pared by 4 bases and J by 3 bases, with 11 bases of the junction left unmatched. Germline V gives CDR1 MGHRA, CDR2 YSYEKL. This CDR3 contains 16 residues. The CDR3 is CASSLLPGGGEETQYF. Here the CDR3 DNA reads TGCGCCAGCAGCCTATTACCTGGGGGAGGGGAAGAGACCCAGTACTTC.

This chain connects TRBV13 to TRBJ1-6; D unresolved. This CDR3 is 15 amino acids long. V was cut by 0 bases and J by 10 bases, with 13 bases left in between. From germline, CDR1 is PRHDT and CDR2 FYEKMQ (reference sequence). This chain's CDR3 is CASSLGGAGRSPLHF. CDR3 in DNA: TGTGCCAGCAGCTTAGGCGGTGCCGGGAGGTCACCCCTCCACTTT.

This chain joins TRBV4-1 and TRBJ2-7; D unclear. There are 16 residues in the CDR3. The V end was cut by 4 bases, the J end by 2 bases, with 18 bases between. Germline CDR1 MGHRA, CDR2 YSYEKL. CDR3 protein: CASSLLAGTGAYEQYF. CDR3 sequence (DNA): TGCGCCAGCAGCCTCCTCGCCGGCACTGGAGCCTACGAGCAGTACTTC.

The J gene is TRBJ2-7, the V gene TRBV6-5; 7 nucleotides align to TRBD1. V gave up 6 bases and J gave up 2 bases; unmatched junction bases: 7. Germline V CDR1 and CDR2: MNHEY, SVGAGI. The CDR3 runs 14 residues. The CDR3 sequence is CASSPSDRAYEQYF. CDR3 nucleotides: TGTGCCAGCAGCCCGTCAGACAGGGCCTACGAGCAGTACTTC.

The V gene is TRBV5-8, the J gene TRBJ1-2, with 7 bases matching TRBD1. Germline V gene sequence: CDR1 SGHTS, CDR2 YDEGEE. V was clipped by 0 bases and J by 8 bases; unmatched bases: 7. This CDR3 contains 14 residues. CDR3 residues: CASSLEDRARGYTF. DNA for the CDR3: TGTGCCAGCAGCTTGGAAGACAGGGCACGAGGCTACACCTTC.

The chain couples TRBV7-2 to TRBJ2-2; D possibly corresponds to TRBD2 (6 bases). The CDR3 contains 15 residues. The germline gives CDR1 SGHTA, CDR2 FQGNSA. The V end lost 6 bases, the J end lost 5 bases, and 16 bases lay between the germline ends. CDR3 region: CASSPPGVGTGELFF. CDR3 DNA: TGTGCCAGCAGTCCCCCGGGGGTTGGAACCGGGGAGCTGTTTTTT. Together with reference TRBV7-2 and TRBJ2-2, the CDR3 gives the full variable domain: GAGVSQSPSNKVTEKGKDVELRCDPISGHTALYWYRQSLGQGLEFLIYFQGNSAPDKSGLPSDRFSAERTGGSVSTLTIQRTQQEDSAVYLCASSPPGVGTGELFFGEGSRLTVL.

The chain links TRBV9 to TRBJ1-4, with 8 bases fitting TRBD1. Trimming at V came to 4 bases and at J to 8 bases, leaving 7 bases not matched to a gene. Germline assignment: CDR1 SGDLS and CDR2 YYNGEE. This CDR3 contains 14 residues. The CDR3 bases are TGTGCCAGCAGCATCGGACAGGGACAAGAAAAACTGTTTTTT. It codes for CASSIGQGQEKLFF.

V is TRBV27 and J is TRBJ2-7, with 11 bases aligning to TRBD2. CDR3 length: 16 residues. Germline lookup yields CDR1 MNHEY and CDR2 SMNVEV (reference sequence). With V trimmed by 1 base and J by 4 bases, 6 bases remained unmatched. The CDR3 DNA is TGTGCCAGCAGTTTATTTCTAGCGGGGGGTGCGTACGAGCAGTACTTC. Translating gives CASSLFLAGGAYEQYF.

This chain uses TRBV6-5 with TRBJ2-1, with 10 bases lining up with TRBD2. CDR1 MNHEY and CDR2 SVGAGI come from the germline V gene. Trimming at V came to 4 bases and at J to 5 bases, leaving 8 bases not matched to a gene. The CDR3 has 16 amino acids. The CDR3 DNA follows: TGTGCCAGCAGTTCCCCCCGGACTAGCGGAAACAATGAGCAGTTCTTC. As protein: CASSSPRTSGNNEQFF.

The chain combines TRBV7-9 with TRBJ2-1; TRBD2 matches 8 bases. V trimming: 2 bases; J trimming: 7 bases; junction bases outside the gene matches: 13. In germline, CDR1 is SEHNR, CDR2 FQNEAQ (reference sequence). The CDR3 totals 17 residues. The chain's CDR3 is CASSLWSGTSGLNEQFF. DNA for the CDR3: TGTGCCAGCAGCTTATGGAGCGGGACTAGTGGCCTAAATGAGCAGTTCTTC.